Sequencing of this T cell receptor (beta chain) was carried out in a study of blood T cell repertoires in COVID-19. Looking at the study overall: Acute and convalescent COVID-19 samples came from the United States, Italy and Spain. The cDNA or gDNA used as material had been derived from T cells, B-cell-depleted T cells, or PBMCs.

In the original analysis: How many nucleated cells were present was estimated from reference gene primer amplification. Data came from immunoSEQ multiplex PCR; TCRdb stores just in-frame clones and leaves some out. V, J and clone size were drawn from that table, and D and trimming were deduced from the DNA. The data contain around 89,000 clones, around 89% of them singletons. V was clipped by 0 bases and J by 4 bases, with 7 bases between them. The CDR3 is made up of 14 amino acids. In germline, CDR1 is SGHAT, CDR2 FQNNGV. The clonotype originates from a man in his sixties with acute or convalescent COVID-19. This chain connects TRBV11-2 to TRBJ2-1; D not resolved. The sequencing input was peripheral blood. The CDR3 DNA follows: TGTGCCAGCAGCTTAGATGGTCTATACAATGAGCAGTTCTTC. Translating gives CASSLDGLYNEQFF.